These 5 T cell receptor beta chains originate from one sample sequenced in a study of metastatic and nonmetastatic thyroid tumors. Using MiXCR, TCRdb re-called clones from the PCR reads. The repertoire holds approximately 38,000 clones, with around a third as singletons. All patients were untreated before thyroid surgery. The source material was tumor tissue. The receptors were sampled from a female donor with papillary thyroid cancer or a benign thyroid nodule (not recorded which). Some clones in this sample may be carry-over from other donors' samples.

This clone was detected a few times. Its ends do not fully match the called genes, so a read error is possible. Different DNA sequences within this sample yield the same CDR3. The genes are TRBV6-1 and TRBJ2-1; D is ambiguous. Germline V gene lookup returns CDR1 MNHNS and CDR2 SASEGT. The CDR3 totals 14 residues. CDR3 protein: CASKTSRSYNEQFF. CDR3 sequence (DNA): TGTGCCAGCAAGACTTCTCGGTCCTACAATGAGCAGTTCTTT.

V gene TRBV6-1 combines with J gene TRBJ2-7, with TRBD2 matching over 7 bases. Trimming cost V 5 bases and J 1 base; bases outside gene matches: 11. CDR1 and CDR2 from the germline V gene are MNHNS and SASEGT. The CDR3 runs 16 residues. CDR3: CASSSPRAGRSYEQYF. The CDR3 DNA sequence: TGTGCCAGCAGTTCCCCCCGAGCGGGGCGTTCCTACGAGCAGTACTTC.

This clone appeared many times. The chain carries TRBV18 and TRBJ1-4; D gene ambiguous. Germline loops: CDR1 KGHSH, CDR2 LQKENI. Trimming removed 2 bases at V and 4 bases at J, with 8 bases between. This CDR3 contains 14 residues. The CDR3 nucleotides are TGTGCCAGCTCACCAGGGAGTAATAATGAAAAACTGTTTTTT. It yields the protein CASSPGSNNEKLFF.

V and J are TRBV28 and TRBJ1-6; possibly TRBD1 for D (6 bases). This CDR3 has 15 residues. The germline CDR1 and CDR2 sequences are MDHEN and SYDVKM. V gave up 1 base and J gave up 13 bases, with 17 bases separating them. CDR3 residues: CASSLSGWTRGPLHF. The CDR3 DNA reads TGTGCCAGCAGTTTATCTGGGTGGACCAGGGGCCCCCTCCACTTT.

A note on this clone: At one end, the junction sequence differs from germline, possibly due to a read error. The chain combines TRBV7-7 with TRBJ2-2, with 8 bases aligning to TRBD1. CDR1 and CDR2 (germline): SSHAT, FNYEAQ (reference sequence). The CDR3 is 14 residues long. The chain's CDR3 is CASSPTGDTGELFF. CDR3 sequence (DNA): TGTGCTAGCAGTCCGACAGGGGACACCGGGGAGCTGTTTTTT.